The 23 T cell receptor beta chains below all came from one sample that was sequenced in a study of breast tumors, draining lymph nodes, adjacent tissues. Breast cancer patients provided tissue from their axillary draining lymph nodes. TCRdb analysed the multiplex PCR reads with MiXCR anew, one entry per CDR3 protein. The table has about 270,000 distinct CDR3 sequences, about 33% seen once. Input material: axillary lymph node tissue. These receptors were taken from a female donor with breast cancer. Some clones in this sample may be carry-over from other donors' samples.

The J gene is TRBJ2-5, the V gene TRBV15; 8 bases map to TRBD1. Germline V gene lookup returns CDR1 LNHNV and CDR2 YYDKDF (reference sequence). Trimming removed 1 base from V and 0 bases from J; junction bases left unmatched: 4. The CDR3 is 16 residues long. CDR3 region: CATSRVGTGHQETQYF. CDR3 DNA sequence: TGTGCCACCAGCAGAGTTGGGACAGGTCACCAAGAGACCCAGTACTTC.

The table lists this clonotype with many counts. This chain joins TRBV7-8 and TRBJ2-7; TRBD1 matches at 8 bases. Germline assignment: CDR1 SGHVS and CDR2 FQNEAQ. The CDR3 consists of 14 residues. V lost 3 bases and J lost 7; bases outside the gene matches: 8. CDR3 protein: CASSFGQGSGEQYF. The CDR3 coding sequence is TGTGCCAGCAGCTTCGGACAGGGTTCGGGGGAGCAGTACTTC. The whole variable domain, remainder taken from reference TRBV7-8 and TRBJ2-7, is GAGVSQSPRYKVAKRGQDVALRCDPISGHVSLFWYQQALGQGPEFLTYFQNEAQLDKSGLPSDRFFAERPEGSVSTLKIQRTQQEDSAVYLCASSFGQGSGEQYFGPGTRLTVT.

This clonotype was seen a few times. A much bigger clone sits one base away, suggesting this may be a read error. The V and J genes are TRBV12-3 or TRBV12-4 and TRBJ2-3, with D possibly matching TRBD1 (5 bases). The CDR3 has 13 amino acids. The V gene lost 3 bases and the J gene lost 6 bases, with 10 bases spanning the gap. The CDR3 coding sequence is TGTGCCAGCAGTTTCAGGGCTTCCGATACGCAGTATTTT. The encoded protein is CASSFRASDTQYF.

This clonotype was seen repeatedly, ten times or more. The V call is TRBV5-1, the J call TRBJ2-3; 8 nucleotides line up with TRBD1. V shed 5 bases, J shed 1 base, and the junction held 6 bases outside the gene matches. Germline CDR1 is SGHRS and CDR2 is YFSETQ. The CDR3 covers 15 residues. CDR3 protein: CASSFGTGRTDTQYF. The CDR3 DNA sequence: TGCGCCAGCAGTTTCGGGACAGGACGCACAGATACGCAGTATTTT.

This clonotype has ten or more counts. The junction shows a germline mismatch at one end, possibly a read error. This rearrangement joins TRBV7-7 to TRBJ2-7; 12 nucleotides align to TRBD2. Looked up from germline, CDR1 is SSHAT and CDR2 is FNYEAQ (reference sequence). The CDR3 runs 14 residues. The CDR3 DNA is TGTGCTAGCAGGGGGGGACTAGCGGGTTACGAGCAGTACTTC. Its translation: CASRGGLAGYEQYF.

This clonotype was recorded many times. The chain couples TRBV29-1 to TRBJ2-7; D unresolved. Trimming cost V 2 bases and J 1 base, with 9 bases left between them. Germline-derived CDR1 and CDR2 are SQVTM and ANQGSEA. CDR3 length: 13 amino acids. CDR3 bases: TGCAGCGTTGAACGGCCAGGTTCCTACGAGCAGTACTTC. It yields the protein CSVERPGSYEQYF.

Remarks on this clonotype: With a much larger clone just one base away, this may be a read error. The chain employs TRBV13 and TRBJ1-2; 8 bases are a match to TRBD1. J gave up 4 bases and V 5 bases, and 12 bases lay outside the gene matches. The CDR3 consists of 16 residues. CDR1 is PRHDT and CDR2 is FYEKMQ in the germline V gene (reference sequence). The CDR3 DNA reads TGTGCCAGCAGCCCAGGGGGGACAGGTGAAATCTATGGCTACACCTTC. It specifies CASSPGGTGEIYGYTF.

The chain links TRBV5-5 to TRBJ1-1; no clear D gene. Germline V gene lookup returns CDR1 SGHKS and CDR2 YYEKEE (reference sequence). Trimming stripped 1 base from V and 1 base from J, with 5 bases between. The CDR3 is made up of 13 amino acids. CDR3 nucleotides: TGTGCCAGCAGCTTGTTCAGGAACACTGAAGCTTTCTTT. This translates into CASSLFRNTEAFF.

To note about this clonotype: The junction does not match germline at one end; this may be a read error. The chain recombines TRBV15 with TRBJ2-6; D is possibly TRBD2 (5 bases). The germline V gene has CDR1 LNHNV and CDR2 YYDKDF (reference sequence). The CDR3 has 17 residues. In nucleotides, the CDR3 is TGTACCACCAGCAGAGTAGCGCGCCTTTCTGGGGCCAACGTCCTGACTTTC. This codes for CTTSRVARLSGANVLTF.

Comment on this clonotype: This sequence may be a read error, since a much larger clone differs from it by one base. CDR3 nucleotides: TGTGCCGGCAGCCAAGATTTAAGGGCCCTGCGTGGCAATGAGCAGTTCTTC. It specifies CAGSQDLRALRGNEQFF. The chain combines TRBV4-2 with TRBJ2-1, with D hard to call. The CDR3 contains 17 residues. The germline V gene encodes CDR1 LGHNA and CDR2 YNFKEQ.

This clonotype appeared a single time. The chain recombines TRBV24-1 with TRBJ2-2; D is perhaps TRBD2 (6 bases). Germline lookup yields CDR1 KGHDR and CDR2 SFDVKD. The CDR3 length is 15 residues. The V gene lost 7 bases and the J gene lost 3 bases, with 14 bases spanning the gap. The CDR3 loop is CATSFGGAYTGELFF. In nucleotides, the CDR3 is TGTGCCACCAGCTTTGGCGGGGCCTACACCGGGGAGCTGTTTTTT.

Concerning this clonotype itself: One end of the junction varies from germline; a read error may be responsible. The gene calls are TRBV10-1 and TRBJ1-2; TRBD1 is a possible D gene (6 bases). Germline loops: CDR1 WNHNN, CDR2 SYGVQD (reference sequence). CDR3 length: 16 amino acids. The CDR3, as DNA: TGCGCCGGCAGTGAATCCGGGGGCGGTAGTTACTATGGCTACACCTTC. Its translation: CAGSESGGGSYYGYTF.

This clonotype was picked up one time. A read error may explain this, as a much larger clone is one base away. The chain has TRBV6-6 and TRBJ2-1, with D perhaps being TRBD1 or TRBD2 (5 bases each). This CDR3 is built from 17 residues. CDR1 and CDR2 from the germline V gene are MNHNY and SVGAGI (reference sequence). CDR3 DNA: TGTGTCAGCAGTTACCCAGAAAGGTCCATGGGGGACAATGAGCAGTTCTTC. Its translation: CVSSYPERSMGDNEQFF.

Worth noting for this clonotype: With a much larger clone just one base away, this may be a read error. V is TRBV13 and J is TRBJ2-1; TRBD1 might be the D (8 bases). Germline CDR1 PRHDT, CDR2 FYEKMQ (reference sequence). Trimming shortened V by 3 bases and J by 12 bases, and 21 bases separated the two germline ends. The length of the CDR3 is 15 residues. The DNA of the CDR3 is TGTGCCAGCAGCTTGCTCGGGACAGGCGGGAGTAGGCAGTTCTTC. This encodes CASSLLGTGGSRQFF.

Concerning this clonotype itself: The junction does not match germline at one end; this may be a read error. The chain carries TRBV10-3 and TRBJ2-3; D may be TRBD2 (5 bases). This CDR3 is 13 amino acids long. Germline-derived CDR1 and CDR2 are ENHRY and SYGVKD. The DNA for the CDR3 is TGTGCCGTCAGTGCGGGTGTGGCAGATACGCAGTATTTT. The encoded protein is CAVSAGVADTQYF.

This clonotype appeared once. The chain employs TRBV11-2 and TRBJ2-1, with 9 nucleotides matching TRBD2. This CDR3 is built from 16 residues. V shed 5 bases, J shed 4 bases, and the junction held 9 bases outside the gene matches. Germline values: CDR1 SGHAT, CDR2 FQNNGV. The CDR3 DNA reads TGTGCCAGCAGCCCGCGGACTAGCGCCTTATACAATGAGCAGTTCTTC. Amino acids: CASSPRTSALYNEQFF. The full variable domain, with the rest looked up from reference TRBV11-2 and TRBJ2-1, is EAGVAQSPRYKIIEKRQSVAFWCNPISGHATLYWYQQILGQGPKLLIQFQNNGVVDDSQLPKDRFSAERLKGVDSTLKIQPAKLEDSAVYLCASSPRTSALYNEQFFGPGTRLTVL.

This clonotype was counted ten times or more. CDR3 in amino acids: CASSSPGPYNEQFF. The CDR3 nucleotides are TGTGCCAGCAGCTCACCGGGACCATACAATGAGCAGTTCTTC. The gene calls are TRBV7-9 and TRBJ2-1; D could derive from TRBD1 or TRBD2 (5 bases each). CDR1 and CDR2 from the germline V gene are SEHNR and FQNEAQ (reference sequence). Trimming shortened V by 4 bases and J by 4 bases, and 11 bases separated the two germline ends. This CDR3 comprises 14 residues.

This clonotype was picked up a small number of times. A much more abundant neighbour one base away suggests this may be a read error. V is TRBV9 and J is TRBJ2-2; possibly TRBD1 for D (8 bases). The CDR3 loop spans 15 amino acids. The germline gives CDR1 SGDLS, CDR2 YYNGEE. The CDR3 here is CASSQQGGNTGELLF. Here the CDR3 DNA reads TGTGCCAGCAGCCAACAGGGGGGGAACACCGGGGAGCTGCTTTTT.

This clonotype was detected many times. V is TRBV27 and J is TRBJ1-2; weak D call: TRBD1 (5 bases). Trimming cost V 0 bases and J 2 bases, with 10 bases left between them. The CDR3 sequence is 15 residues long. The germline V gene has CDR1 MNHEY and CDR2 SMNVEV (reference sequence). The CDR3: CASSLSRGNNYGYTF. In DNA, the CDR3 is TGTGCCAGCAGTTTATCTCGGGGGAACAACTATGGCTACACCTTC.

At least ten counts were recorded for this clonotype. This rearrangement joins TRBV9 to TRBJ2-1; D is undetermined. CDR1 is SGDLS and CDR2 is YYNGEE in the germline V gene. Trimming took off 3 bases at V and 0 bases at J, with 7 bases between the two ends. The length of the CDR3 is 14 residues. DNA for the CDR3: TGTGCCAGCAGCGACTCCGTCTCCTACAATGAGCAGTTCTTC. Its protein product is CASSDSVSYNEQFF.

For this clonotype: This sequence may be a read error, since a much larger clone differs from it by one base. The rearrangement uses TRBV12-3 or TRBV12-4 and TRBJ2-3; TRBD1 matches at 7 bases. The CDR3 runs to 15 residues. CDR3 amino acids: CASSFEQGLTDMQYF. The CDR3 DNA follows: TGTGCCAGCAGTTTCGAACAGGGGCTGACAGATATGCAGTATTTT.

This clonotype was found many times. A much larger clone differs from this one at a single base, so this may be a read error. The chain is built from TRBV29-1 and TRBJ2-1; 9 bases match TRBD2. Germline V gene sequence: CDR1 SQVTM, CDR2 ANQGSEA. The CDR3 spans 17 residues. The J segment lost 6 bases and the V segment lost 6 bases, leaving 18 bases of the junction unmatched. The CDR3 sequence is CSVIRSQGTSSRNEQFF. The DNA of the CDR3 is TGCAGCGTCATACGCTCACAGGGGACTAGCAGTCGCAATGAGCAGTTCTTC.

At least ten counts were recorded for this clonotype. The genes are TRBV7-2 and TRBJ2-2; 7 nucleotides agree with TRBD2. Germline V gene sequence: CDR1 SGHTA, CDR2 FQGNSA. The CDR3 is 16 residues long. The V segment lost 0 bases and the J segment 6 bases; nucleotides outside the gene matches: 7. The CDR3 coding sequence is TGTGCCAGCAGCTTAGCGCGTGGGAGGGCCGCCGGGGAGCTGTTTTTT. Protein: CASSLARGRAAGELFF.